Below are 13 T cell receptor beta chains sequenced from a single sample in a study of blood T cell repertoires in COVID-19. Only in-frame clones appear in the TCRdb table, and some are missing; sequencing was by immunoSEQ multiplex PCR. The sample shows about 59,000 clones, around three quarters of them seen only once. Sequencing was performed on peripheral blood. These receptors originate from a man aged 55 to 70 with acute or convalescent COVID-19.

This chain links TRBV29-1 with TRBJ1-1; possibly TRBD1 for D (6 bases). In germline, CDR1 is SQVTM, CDR2 ANQGSEA. This CDR3 region has 12 residues. Trimming took off 7 bases at V and 7 bases at J, with 16 bases between the two ends. As DNA, the CDR3 is TGCAGCGGAGAGTTAGGGGGTTTTGAAGCTTTCTTT. Residues: CSGELGGFEAFF.

The chain links TRBV27 to TRBJ2-1, with no clear D. Trimming shortened V by 5 bases and J by 0 bases, and 14 bases separated the two germline ends. The CDR3 is made up of 16 amino acids. CDR1 MNHEY and CDR2 SMNVEV come from the germline V gene (reference sequence). The DNA for the CDR3 is TGTGCCAGCAGTCTTACCCTCCTGAGCTCCTACAATGAGCAGTTCTTC. Its translation is CASSLTLLSSYNEQFF.

Comments on this clone: Its ends do not fully match the called genes, so a read error is possible. V gene TRBV28 combines with J gene TRBJ2-7, with D uncertain. Germline V lookup: CDR1 MDHEN, CDR2 SYDVKM. This CDR3 spans 11 amino acids. The CDR3 here is CASSSPYQQYF. As DNA, the CDR3 is TGTGCCAGCAGTTCCCCCTACCAGCAGTACTTC.

This rearrangement joins TRBV2 to TRBJ1-1; tentative D call: TRBD1 (5 bases). The CDR3 is 14 amino acids. V lost 5 bases to trimming and J lost 7 bases, with 17 bases between them. The V gene's germline CDR1 is SNHLY and CDR2 FYNNEI. CDR3 nucleotides: TGTGCCAGCAGTCTATACCCTAGACAGAGTGAAGCTTTCTTT. Translated, it gives CASSLYPRQSEAFF.

The gene calls are TRBV30 and TRBJ2-7; D may be TRBD2 (6 bases). The ends were cut back, 0 bases at V and 9 bases at J, with 18 bases in the middle. CDR3 length: 14 residues. Germline CDR1 and CDR2: GTSNPN and SVGIG (reference sequence). The DNA for the CDR3 is TGTGCCTGGAGTGTCGGGGGTCTCTCACTTGGGCAGTACTTC. It codes for CAWSVGGLSLGQYF.

The J gene is TRBJ2-1, the V gene TRBV6-6; 12 nucleotides agree with TRBD1. CDR3 length equals 16 residues. The junction had 4 bases not matched to a gene; V was cut back by 5 bases and J by 2 bases. In germline, CDR1 is MNHNY, CDR2 SVGAGI (reference sequence). The CDR3 nucleotides are TGTGCCAGCAGTGGGGACAGGGGGCAAGCCTACAATGAGCAGTTCTTC. Translation: CASSGDRGQAYNEQFF.

The CDR3 bases are TGTGCCAGCAGAAAAGCGGGAGCAGATACGCAGTATTTT. Amino acid sequence: CASRKAGADTQYF. The chain has TRBV28 and TRBJ2-3; 8 bases match TRBD2. The CDR3 totals 13 residues. Germline-derived CDR1 and CDR2 are MDHEN and SYDVKM. The V segment lost 6 bases and the J segment 4 bases; nucleotides outside the gene matches: 3.

The chain links TRBV12-5 to TRBJ1-1; D is unresolved. V lost 3 bases and J 3 bases, leaving 8 bases between the germline ends. CDR3 length equals 13 residues. Germline loops: CDR1 LGHNT, CDR2 FRNRAP. Here the CDR3 reads CASGLSPDTEAFF. The CDR3 DNA is TGTGCTAGTGGTTTAAGCCCCGACACTGAAGCTTTCTTT.

This rearrangement joins TRBV15 to TRBJ1-3, with D hard to call. The length of the CDR3 is 15 residues. Germline CDR1 and CDR2: LNHNV and YYDKDF (reference sequence). Between the trimmed V and J ends, which lost 6 bases and 0 bases, there was a span of 12 bases. The CDR3: CATRAGLSSGNTIYF. CDR3 in DNA: TGTGCCACCAGGGCAGGCCTGAGCTCTGGAAACACCATATATTTT.

This clone showed up just once. The V call is TRBV12-3 or TRBV12-4, the J call TRBJ2-7; no clear D gene. The CDR3 is made up of 11 amino acids. The V and J ends lost 4 bases and 6 bases respectively, with 7 bases between them. The CDR3 nucleotides are TGTGCCAGCAGTTCCGTCTCCGAGCAGTACTTC. As protein: CASSSVSEQYF.

As regards this clone: The junction differs from germline at one of its ends, possibly a read error. The CDR3 region is CASTTGGSHNEQFF. The DNA for the CDR3 is TGTGCCAGCACCACAGGGGGCTCCCACAATGAGCAGTTCTTC. The rearrangement uses TRBV2 and TRBJ2-1, with TRBD1 matching over 9 bases. This CDR3 has 14 residues. Germline V CDR1 and CDR2: SNHLY, FYNNEI.

The chain employs TRBV5-8 and TRBJ1-4; D is uncertain. V dropped 6 bases and J dropped 3 bases, with 3 bases sitting between them. The CDR3 has 11 amino acids. Germline assignment: CDR1 SGHTS and CDR2 YDEGEE. The CDR3 is CASKPNEKLFF. CDR3 bases: TGTGCCAGCAAGCCTAATGAAAAACTGTTTTTT.

The chain uses TRBV29-1 and TRBJ2-3; 7 bases agree with TRBD1. With V trimmed by 5 bases and J by 5 bases, 1 base remained unmatched. This CDR3 is 11 amino acids long. CDR1 and CDR2 from the germline V gene are SQVTM and ANQGSEA. CDR3 in amino acids: CSVRQGDTQYF. Written as DNA, the CDR3 is TGCAGCGTTCGACAGGGAGATACGCAGTATTTT.